Below, one T cell receptor beta chain is given with its context. This clonotype was seen more than once but under ten times. This receptor's antigen is unknown. No qualities accompany the bases; no much larger clone lies one base away. The instrument given in TCRdb is Illumina HiSeq 2500. Quantitative 5'-RACE with molecular barcodes was the method used to prepare the TCR beta libraries. The original pipeline was this. A new computational method based on a probabilistic model of VDJ rearrangement was used to identify disease-linked TCR variants. The public reads were reprocessed in TCRdb via fastp at Q25 and MiXCR, keeping in-frame beta chains. Each CDR3 protein gets just one entry, which takes the most common genes and DNA from the rows behind it. Clone size and V and J calls follow TCRdb, not the original study. For this sample the table gives some 840,000 distinct CDR3 sequences, of which about 11% were detected only once. The ten largest clones represent more than 0.5% of the sample.

The data originate from a study of CD8 T cells in ankylosing spondylitis (dated by TCRdb to about 2017). A note on the overall study: The study profiled T cell receptor beta repertoires in healthy donors and ankylosing spondylitis patients to find disease-linked TCR variants. The full study cohort comprised about 24 ankylosing spondylitis patients and 110 or so healthy donors. Peripheral blood was sampled, and synovial fluid was also collected from ankylosing spondylitis patients. Points the paper makes about the study in general: Some TCR beta motif variants had previously been reported in synovial fluid and blood of reactive arthritis patients, which suggested common disease-initiation mechanisms. Blood from ankylosing spondylitis patients appeared to be characterized by a TCR beta motif composed of eight highly homologous amino acid variants. In peripheral blood, the disease-linked clones were found at relatively low frequencies and had a CD8+ phenotype. According to the report, matched synovial fluid samples from ankylosing spondylitis patients were significantly enriched for the disease-linked clones.

Looking up the germline V gene (reference sequence) yields CDR1 MNHEY and CDR2 SMNVEV. V and J are truncated by 2 bases and 2 bases respectively, leaving an intervening sequence of 9 bases. Including cysteine and phenylalanine, the CDR3 has 14 amino acids. The DNA shown is the 42-base CDR3, in frame from base 1. The receptor's source is a male donor with ankylosing spondylitis. The chain was built from TRBV27 and TRBJ1-1; TRBD1 is a weak D gene call, 5 bases matching. Material for sequencing was blood, either unsorted or a sorted T cell fraction (not recorded which). The DNA sequence is TGTGCCAGCAGTTTAGAAGGGGACAACACTGAAGCTTTCTTT. This is translated as CASSLEGDNTEAFF.